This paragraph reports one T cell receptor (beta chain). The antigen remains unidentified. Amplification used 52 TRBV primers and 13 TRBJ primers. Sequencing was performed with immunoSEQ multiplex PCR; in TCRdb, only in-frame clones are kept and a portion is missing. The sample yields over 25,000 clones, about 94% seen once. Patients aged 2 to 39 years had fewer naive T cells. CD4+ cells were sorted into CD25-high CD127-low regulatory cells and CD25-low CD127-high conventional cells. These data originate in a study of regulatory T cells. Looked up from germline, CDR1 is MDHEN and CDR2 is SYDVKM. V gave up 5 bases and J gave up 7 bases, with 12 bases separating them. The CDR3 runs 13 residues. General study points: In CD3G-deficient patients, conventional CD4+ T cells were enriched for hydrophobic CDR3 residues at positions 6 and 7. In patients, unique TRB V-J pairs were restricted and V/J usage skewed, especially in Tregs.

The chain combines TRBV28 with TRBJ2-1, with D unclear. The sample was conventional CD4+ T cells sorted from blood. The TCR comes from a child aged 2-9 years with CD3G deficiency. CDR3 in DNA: TGTGCCAGCAGTACCCCCAGGAAAAATGAGCAGTTCTTC. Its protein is CASSTPRKNEQFF.